Listed here are 10 T cell receptor beta chains from one sample, sequenced in a study of CD8 T cells in ankylosing spondylitis. Via MiXCR, TCRdb re-called the 5' RACE reads, giving one row per CDR3 protein. The table lists 25,000 to 35,000 distinct CDR3 sequences, 13% to 15% of them singletons. The material sequenced was blood. These receptors came from a male donor with ankylosing spondylitis or in good health (not recorded which).

This clonotype occurred many times. V is TRBV7-2 and J is TRBJ2-1; perhaps TRBD2 as D (5 bases). CDR3 size: 14 residues. V shed 5 bases and J shed 8 bases, with 16 bases lying between them. Germline V gives CDR1 SGHTA, CDR2 FQGNSA. The CDR3 nucleotides are TGTGCCAGCAGCGACCTGGACTTCTTCTATGAGCAGTTCTTC. Translating it yields CASSDLDFFYEQFF. The full variable domain, with the rest looked up from reference TRBV7-2 and TRBJ2-1, is GAGVSQSPSNKVTEKGKDVELRCDPISGHTALYWYRQSLGQGLEFLIYFQGNSAPDKSGLPSDRFSAERTGGSVSTLTIQRTQQEDSAVYLCASSDLDFFYEQFFGPGTRLTVL.

Written as DNA, the CDR3 is TGTGCCAGCAGTCCCCAAGGAGCAGGTCCGAAAGAGCAAGAGACCCAGTACTTC. This encodes CASSPQGAGPKEQETQYF. The rearrangement links TRBV28 to TRBJ2-5; D is unclear. This CDR3 has 18 amino acids. Trimming took off 5 bases at V and 2 bases at J, with 24 bases between the two ends. The V gene's germline CDR1 is MDHEN and CDR2 SYDVKM.

This chain connects TRBV7-9 to TRBJ2-3; 7 bases match TRBD1. V gave up 5 bases and J gave up 0 bases; unmatched junction bases: 8. CDR1 SEHNR and CDR2 FQNEAQ come from the germline V gene (reference sequence). The CDR3 is made up of 16 amino acids. The CDR3 loop is CASSAPTGYSTDTQYF. As DNA, the CDR3 is TGTGCCAGCAGCGCCCCGACAGGGTACAGCACAGATACGCAGTATTTT.

The table lists this clonotype with a few counts. The rearrangement joins TRBV7-9 to TRBJ1-4; weak D call: TRBD1 (6 bases). Germline-derived CDR1 and CDR2 are SEHNR and FQNEAQ (reference sequence). V was pared by 5 bases and J by 3 bases, with 13 bases between. The CDR3 runs to 15 residues. This chain's CDR3 is CASSASRGPNEKLFF. As DNA, the CDR3 is TGTGCCAGCAGCGCCAGCAGGGGACCTAATGAAAAACTGTTTTTT.

The gene calls are TRBV5-1 and TRBJ2-1; TRBD2 matches 8 bases. This CDR3 contains 16 residues. Per germline, CDR1 SGHRS and CDR2 YFSETQ. V lost 1 base to trimming and J lost 5 bases; unmatched junction nucleotides: 8. CDR3 amino acids: CASSLTTSGGHNEQFF. DNA for the CDR3: TGCGCCAGCAGCTTGACCACTAGCGGTGGCCACAATGAGCAGTTCTTC.

V is TRBV12-3 or TRBV12-4 and J is TRBJ2-7; 8 nucleotides align to TRBD1. With V trimmed by 5 bases and J by 6 bases, 6 bases remained unmatched. The CDR3 runs 13 residues. CDR3 bases: TGTGCCAGCAGTACTAGGACAGGGACCGAGCAGTACTTC. This codes for CASSTRTGTEQYF.

This clonotype was detected only a few times. The chain uses TRBV12-3 or TRBV12-4 and TRBJ2-3, with a weak D call TRBD2 (7 bases). The CDR3 has 14 residues. The V end lost 7 bases, the J end lost 1 base, and 12 bases lay between the germline ends. CDR3 sequence reads: CASTRGARTDTQYF. CDR3 bases: TGTGCCAGCACCCGGGGGGCCCGCACAGATACGCAGTATTTT.

V is TRBV6-5 and J is TRBJ1-4; D remains ambiguous. The CDR3 has 14 amino acids. V lost 6 bases and J lost 3, with 11 bases in between. Germline loops: CDR1 MNHEY, CDR2 SVGAGI. CDR3 amino acids: CASSLRVANEKLFF. For the CDR3, the DNA is TGTGCCAGCAGCCTACGGGTGGCTAATGAAAAACTGTTTTTT.

CDR3 DNA: TGTGCCAGCAGCCAAAACCGACAGGCCGGGGCAACTAATGAAAAACTGTTTTTT. Translation gives CASSQNRQAGATNEKLFF. The rearrangement joins TRBV4-2 to TRBJ1-4; a possible D gene is TRBD1 (6 bases). The CDR3 has 18 amino acids. V dropped 2 bases and J dropped 0 bases, with 16 bases sitting between them. Germline V gene sequence: CDR1 LGHNA, CDR2 YNFKEQ.

This clonotype was recorded a few times. This chain uses TRBV7-2 with TRBJ2-2; tentatively, D is TRBD2 (6 bases). There are 16 residues in the CDR3. Germline V CDR1 and CDR2: SGHTA, FQGNSA. V was clipped by 5 bases and J by 0 bases, with 13 bases between them. This CDR3 reads CASSLGGNPNTGELFF. In DNA, the CDR3 is TGTGCCAGCAGCCTGGGGGGTAACCCGAACACCGGGGAGCTGTTTTTT.